The sequence of this TCR beta chain was determined in a study of cytomegalovirus exposure and HLA in healthy donors. PCR involved 60 Vbeta and 13 Jbeta primers. In the original processing: In a later analysis, of 80 million or so unique beta chains, about 10 million appeared in at least two donors. This table comes from immunoSEQ multiplex PCR, and its TCRdb copy is limited to in-frame clones, with some not included. V and J calls and clone size are those listed in that table; D and trimming were worked out from the DNA. Of some 200,000 clones listed, around 62% are singletons. CDR1 and CDR2 (germline): MNHNS, SASEGT. The CDR3 has 16 amino acids. The ends lost 4 bases at V and 3 bases at J; junction bases unmatched: 11. A note on this clone: Its antigen is not identified.

Points from the study as a whole: It was taken for granted in presence/absence analyses that sequencing depth across donors was roughly uniform.

Unrecorded immune exposures were likely, despite nominal health at sampling. This sequence originates from a man aged 35-49 years in good health and CMV-seronegative. Sequenced: PBMCs. V gene TRBV6-1 combines with J gene TRBJ2-7; TRBD2 aligns across 8 bases. The CDR3 sequence is CASSGGSAGGGYEQYF. The CDR3 DNA reads TGTGCCAGCAGTGGAGGGTCGGCGGGGGGCGGCTACGAGCAGTACTTC.